Listed here are 14 T cell receptor beta chains from one sample, sequenced in a study of neurological immune-mediated disorders. TCRdb processed the 5' RACE reads anew with MiXCR; each CDR3 protein has one entry. This table holds fewer than 85,000 distinct CDR3 sequences, around 4.8% found once. The sequenced sample consisted of PBMCs. These TCRs come from a woman in her seventies with multiple sclerosis.

This clonotype has ten or more counts. The V call is TRBV20-1, the J call TRBJ2-7; 9 nucleotides align to TRBD1. Germline CDR1 reads DFQATT; CDR2 reads SNEGSKA (reference sequence). The V gene end was trimmed by 3 bases and the J gene end by 7 bases; junction bases not matched to a gene: 7. The CDR3 runs 13 residues. This CDR3 reads CSARRDRVGEQYF. DNA of the CDR3: TGCAGTGCTAGGAGGGACAGGGTGGGGGAGCAGTACTTC.

This clonotype came up many times. This sequence joins TRBV9 and TRBJ2-3; unclear D gene. Germline-derived CDR1 and CDR2 are SGDLS and YYNGEE. V lost 0 bases to trimming and J lost 2 bases, with 13 bases between them. The CDR3 spans 16 residues. The CDR3 loop reads CASSVGPFPNTDTQYF. The CDR3 coding sequence is TGTGCCAGCAGCGTAGGTCCCTTCCCTAACACAGATACGCAGTATTTT.

This clonotype was counted ten times or more. The V gene is TRBV5-6, the J gene TRBJ2-7; tentative D call: TRBD1 (6 bases). Germline V gives CDR1 SGHDT, CDR2 YYEEEE. Between the trimmed V and J ends, which lost 2 bases and 5 bases, there was a span of 17 bases. The CDR3 is made up of 15 amino acids. The CDR3 bases are TGTGCCAGCAGCTTACCTGGGGGCCTCGGGAACGAGCAGTACTTC. Amino acid sequence: CASSLPGGLGNEQYF. The variable domain in full, completed from reference TRBV5-6 and TRBJ2-7, reads DAGVTQSPTHLIKTRGQQVTLRCSPKSGHDTVSWYQQALGQGPQFIFQYYEEEERQRGNFPDRFSGHQFPNYSSELNVNALLLGDSALYLCASSLPGGLGNEQYFGPGTRLTVT.

This clonotype was counted ten times or more. The chain recombines TRBV15 with TRBJ1-5; 7 nucleotides match TRBD1. Germline assignment: CDR1 LNHNV and CDR2 YYDKDF (reference sequence). The CDR3 contains 15 residues. Trimming cost V 6 bases and J 0 bases; bases outside gene matches: 5. Here the CDR3 DNA reads TGTGCCACCAGGAACCGGGACAGTAGCAATCAGCCCCAGCATTTT. Protein product: CATRNRDSSNQPQHF.

This clonotype was found many times. CDR3 region: CASSLMSGGYIQYF. CDR3 in DNA: TGTGCCAGCAGTTTAATGTCGGGAGGGTACATTCAGTACTTC. The gene calls are TRBV28 and TRBJ2-4; 8 nucleotides match TRBD2. CDR3 size: 14 residues. Germline CDR1 and CDR2: MDHEN and SYDVKM. The V gene end was trimmed by 2 bases and the J gene end by 8 bases; junction bases not matched to a gene: 5.

The table lists this clonotype with a few counts. The chain combines TRBV15 with TRBJ2-3, with TRBD2 matching 9 bases. The V and J ends lost 5 bases and 2 bases, in that order; junction bases with no gene match: 8. Germline CDR1 reads LNHNV; CDR2 reads YYDKDF (reference sequence). The CDR3 has 16 residues. The CDR3 protein is CATSARLAVTTDTQYF. The CDR3, as DNA: TGTGCCACCAGCGCAAGACTAGCGGTTACCACAGATACGCAGTATTTT.

This clonotype appeared many times. The chain employs TRBV29-1 and TRBJ2-7; the match to TRBD1 covers 9 bases. CDR3 length equals 13 residues. Germline lookup yields CDR1 SQVTM and CDR2 ANQGSEA. J was trimmed by 3 bases and V by 3 bases; bases with no gene match: 3. Written as DNA, the CDR3 is TGCAGCGTTGAGGGACAGGGACTCTACGAGCAGTACTTC. Protein sequence: CSVEGQGLYEQYF.

The rearrangement links TRBV18 to TRBJ1-1; no clear D gene. The CDR3 length is 16 residues. V gave up 0 bases and J gave up 1 base, with 12 bases separating them. The V gene's germline CDR1 is KGHSH and CDR2 LQKENI. The CDR3 loop is CASSPPRTYGNTEAFF. CDR3 nucleotide sequence: TGTGCCAGCTCACCACCGCGGACTTATGGGAACACTGAAGCTTTCTTT.

In its sample, this clonotype was seen many times. This chain links TRBV4-3 with TRBJ2-3; 7 nucleotides agree with TRBD2. The CDR3 covers 16 residues. J gave up 4 bases and V 0 bases, and 7 bases lay outside the gene matches. Germline values: CDR1 LGHNA, CDR2 YSLEER. CDR3 sequence (DNA): TGCGCCAGCAGCCAAGAACCAGGACTAGGCTCAGATACGCAGTATTTT. It codes for CASSQEPGLGSDTQYF.

Ten or more counts support this clonotype. This rearrangement joins TRBV20-1 to TRBJ1-1; no reliable D call. V lost 6 bases and J lost 1, with 6 bases in between. The CDR3 contains 11 residues. Germline V lookup: CDR1 DFQATT, CDR2 SNEGSKA (reference sequence). This CDR3 is CSAFANTEAFF. The CDR3 region has the DNA TGCAGTGCATTCGCGAACACTGAAGCTTTCTTT.

This clonotype was counted at least ten times. This chain connects TRBV4-1 to TRBJ2-7; 8 positions match TRBD1. Germline loops: CDR1 MGHRA, CDR2 YSYEKL. V was clipped by 0 bases and J by 7 bases; unmatched bases: 14. The CDR3 runs 17 residues. The CDR3 DNA is TGCGCCAGCAGCCAAGATCCAGGACAGGGATACGGTGGGGAGCAGTACTTC. This gives the protein CASSQDPGQGYGGEQYF.

By sample fraction, this clonotype is large (0.1 to 1%). V usage is TRBV20-1 and J usage is TRBJ2-7; D remains unclear. V was pared by 3 bases and J by 7 bases, with 13 bases between. The length of the CDR3 is 12 residues. From germline, CDR1 is DFQATT and CDR2 SNEGSKA (reference sequence). CDR3 residues: CSASSSEVEQYF. The CDR3, as DNA: TGCAGTGCTAGTTCGTCGGAAGTAGAGCAGTACTTC.

The chain couples TRBV7-9 to TRBJ2-6; TRBD1 is a possible D gene (6 bases). The CDR3 is made up of 16 amino acids. Germline-derived CDR1 and CDR2 are SEHNR and FQNEAQ (reference sequence). Trimming cost V 2 bases and J 0 bases, with 8 bases left between them. This CDR3 reads CASSLQGNSGANVLTF. In DNA form, the CDR3 reads TGTGCCAGCAGCTTACAGGGGAACTCTGGGGCCAACGTCCTGACTTTC.

This clonotype has a count of ten or more. The chain employs TRBV5-1 and TRBJ2-7, with D possibly TRBD2 on 6 matching bases. The germline V gene encodes CDR1 SGHRS and CDR2 YFSETQ. The ends were cut back, 4 bases at V and 5 bases at J, with 13 bases in the middle. The CDR3 length is 13 residues. The CDR3 coding sequence is TGCGCCAGCAGCCCCGGACTATCGGACGAGCAGTACTTC. This sequence encodes CASSPGLSDEQYF.